Listed below are T cell receptor beta chains from one sample, sequenced in a study of blood T cell repertoires in COVID-19. Clones were sequenced by immunoSEQ multiplex PCR, and TCRdb holds only the in-frame ones, with some missing. The sample shows about 110,000 clones, more than 80% of them seen only once. The sequenced sample was peripheral blood. These receptors were taken from a middle-aged woman with acute or convalescent COVID-19. CDR3s include the opening cysteine and the closing phenylalanine or tryptophan. D genes are given only for firm matches. Rows may omit the clone size; those that give it use once, few, many or a size class.

J gene,clone size,D gene,CDR3 length,V gene,CDR3 DNA,CDR3 protein
TRBJ2-6,NA,NA,17,TRBV5-1,TGCGCCAGCAGCCGGTTGACAGGATCTTCTGGGGCCAACGTCCTGACTTTC,CASSRLTGSSGANVLTF
TRBJ1-2,NA,TRBD1,13,TRBV7-2,TGTGCCAGCAGCTTGGACAGGCGACTTGGCTACACCTTC,CASSLDRRLGYTF
TRBJ1-1,NA,NA,12,TRBV2,TGTGCCAGCAGTCCCGACAGCCCTGAAGCTTTCTTT,CASSPDSPEAFF
TRBJ1-5,NA,TRBD1,15,TRBV2,TGTGCCAGCAGCGGAAACAGGGGGGACAATCAGCCCCAGCATTTT,CASSGNRGDNQPQHF
TRBJ2-7,NA,TRBD2,13,TRBV9,TGTGCCAGCAGCGTAGGGGGACTAGCGACGCAGTACTTC,CASSVGGLATQYF
TRBJ1-1,NA,NA,17,TRBV9,TGTGCCAGCAGCGTAGCGGGGGGATTCGGTTCGGACACTGAAGCTTTCTTT,CASSVAGGFGSDTEAFF
TRBJ2-3,NA,TRBD2,17,TRBV7-3,TGTGCCAGCAGCTCCTCCCCCTATAGCGGGGGGGCCGGTACGCAGTATTTT,CASSSSPYSGGAGTQYF
TRBJ2-7,NA,TRBD1,14,TRBV6-5,TGTGCCAGCCGAAAAGGGACAGTTCCCAACGAGCAGTACTTC,CASRKGTVPNEQYF
TRBJ2-5,NA,TRBD1,15,TRBV5-1,TGCGCCAGCCGACTTCTTTCGACAGGGATGGAGACCCAGTACTTC,CASRLLSTGMETQYF
TRBJ2-2,few,NA,15,TRBV6-5,TGTGCCAGCAGCCCGGTTAGCAGGGGCACCGGGGAGCTGTTTTTT,CASSPVSRGTGELFF
TRBJ1-5,NA,NA,15,TRBV15,TGTGCCACCAGCAGAGATAACAGGGACAATCAGCCCCAGCATTTT,CATSRDNRDNQPQHF
TRBJ1-2,NA,TRBD1,15,TRBV7-9,TGTGCCAGCAGCGCCCCTGACAGGGATTGGTATGGCTACACCTTC,CASSAPDRDWYGYTF
TRBJ1-5,NA,TRBD1,12,TRBV3-1/TRBV3-2,TGTGCCAGCAGCTCATCAGGGGGGCCCCAGCATTTT,CASSSSGGPQHF
TRBJ2-1,NA,NA,14,TRBV27,TGTGCCAGCAACCGGGGGTACGGCTACAATGAGCAGTTCTTC,CASNRGYGYNEQFF
TRBJ1-6,NA,TRBD1,16,TRBV5-4,TGTGCCAGCAGCATCCCGACAGGGGGTGGGAATTCACCCCTCCACTTT,CASSIPTGGGNSPLHF
TRBJ1-4,NA,NA,12,TRBV19,TGTGCCAGTAGTGGGAGGTATGAAAAACTGTTTTTT,CASSGRYEKLFF
TRBJ2-6,NA,NA,16,TRBV18,TGTGCCAGCTCACCAATTGGGGAGTCTGGGGCCAACGTCCTGACTTTC,CASSPIGESGANVLTF
TRBJ1-5,NA,NA,14,TRBV30,TGTGCCTGGGGCGGGGGGCGAGGGAATCAGCCCCAGCATTTT,CAWGGGRGNQPQHF
TRBJ1-2,NA,NA,14,TRBV6-5,TGTGCCAGCAATAGTCGGTATCTTAACTATGGCTACACCTTC,CASNSRYLNYGYTF
TRBJ1-2,NA,NA,12,TRBV6-2/TRBV6-3,TGTGCCAGCAGCGACGGAGGCTATGGCTACACCTTC,CASSDGGYGYTF
TRBJ1-1,NA,NA,13,TRBV2,TGTGCCAGCAGTCTTGGGAGTAACACTGAAGCTTTCTTT,CASSLGSNTEAFF
TRBJ2-1,once,NA,16,TRBV7-6,TGTGCCAGCAGCGTAGGACCGGGGGGCCCCTACAATGAGCAGTTCTTC,CASSVGPGGPYNEQFF
TRBJ2-7,NA,NA,14,TRBV5-6,TGTGCCAGCAGCAGAAAAAACAGGGTCTACGAGCAGTACTTC,CASSRKNRVYEQYF
TRBJ1-4,NA,TRBD1,13,TRBV19,TGTGCCAGTAGTACTACAGGGGATGAAAAACTGTTTTTT,CASSTTGDEKLFF
TRBJ1-4,NA,NA,13,TRBV6-5,TGTGCCAGCAAGAGGACTGCGCTGGAAAAACTGTTTTTT,CASKRTALEKLFF
TRBJ2-2,NA,TRBD1,13,TRBV10-3,TGTGCCACCGGGACAGGGTTCCCCGGGGAGCTGTTTTTT,CATGTGFPGELFF
TRBJ2-1,NA,TRBD1,15,TRBV7-3,TGTGCCAGCAGCTCTCGGACAGGGCAGAGGAATGAGCAGTTCTTC,CASSSRTGQRNEQFF
TRBJ2-2,NA,NA,15,TRBV5-1,TGCGCCAGCAGCTTGGACAGATCGAACACCGGGGAGCTGTTTTTT,CASSLDRSNTGELFF
TRBJ1-3,NA,NA,17,TRBV30,TGTGCCTGGAGTGTACGAGGCGGTCCGGTCTCTGGAAACACCATATATTTT,CAWSVRGGPVSGNTIYF
TRBJ1-1,NA,NA,11,TRBV7-2,TGTGCCAGCAGCCCCGGGATTGAAGCTTTCTTT,CASSPGIEAFF
TRBJ2-7,NA,NA,15,TRBV11-2,TGTGCCAGCAGCTTAGACCTGACAGGCGACCACGAGCAGTACTTC,CASSLDLTGDHEQYF
TRBJ1-1,NA,TRBD1,16,TRBV6-1,TGTGCCAGCAGTGAAGGTTACGGACAGGTGAACACTGAAGCTTTCTTT,CASSEGYGQVNTEAFF
TRBJ1-2,NA,NA,15,TRBV5-1,TGCGCCAGCAGCTTGGGAGGCGGGGGCGACTATGGCTACACCTTC,CASSLGGGGDYGYTF
TRBJ1-3,NA,NA,17,TRBV9,TGTGCCAGCAGCGTAGGTCGCAGGGCAAACTCTGGAAACACCATATATTTT,CASSVGRRANSGNTIYF
TRBJ2-7,NA,NA,15,TRBV5-4,TGTGCCAGCAGCTTGGACGGCGGGCCTACCTACGAGCAGTACTTC,CASSLDGGPTYEQYF
TRBJ2-7,NA,NA,14,TRBV3-1/TRBV3-2,TGTGCCAGCAGCCAACAAGAGGGGGCGGGGGAGCAGTACTTC,CASSQQEGAGEQYF
TRBJ2-3,NA,NA,13,TRBV7-8,TGTGCCAGCAGCTTAGTGTCGCGAGATACGCAGTATTTT,CASSLVSRDTQYF
TRBJ1-4,NA,NA,14,TRBV28,TGTGCCAGCATACGAGACAGTCCCAATGAAAAACTGTTTTTT,CASIRDSPNEKLFF
TRBJ1-3,few,TRBD1,13,TRBV7-2,TGTGCCAGCAGCTTAGTCCAGGGGGCCACCATATATTTT,CASSLVQGATIYF
TRBJ1-6,NA,TRBD1,16,TRBV5-4,TGTGCCAGCAGCCAGGGGGGAACAAGATTCAATTCACCCCTCCACTTT,CASSQGGTRFNSPLHF
TRBJ2-7,NA,TRBD1,18,TRBV18,TGTGCCAGCTCACCAGTGATTTCCGGGACAGGGGGTCCCTACGAGCAGTACTTC,CASSPVISGTGGPYEQYF
TRBJ2-2,NA,NA,14,TRBV6-2/TRBV6-3,TGTGCCAGCAGTTACAGCGAAGAGGTCGGGGAGCTGTTTTTT,CASSYSEEVGELFF
TRBJ2-1,NA,NA,16,TRBV11-3,TGTGCCAGCAGCTTAGAGTCAGGCGTCGCCTACAATGAGCAGTTCTTC,CASSLESGVAYNEQFF